These 12 T cell receptor beta chains were sequenced from one sample in a study of identical twins. TCRdb independently ran MiXCR on the 5' RACE reads; one entry per CDR3 protein. Among roughly 250,000 distinct CDR3 sequences listed, around an eighth were seen once. Sequenced sample: memory (CD45RO+) T cells sorted from blood. All receptors derive from a woman aged 18-29 years in good health.

The rearrangement links TRBV5-1 to TRBJ2-5; TRBD2 aligns across 12 bases. CDR3 length: 14 amino acids. Germline values: CDR1 SGHRS, CDR2 YFSETQ. The J segment lost 4 bases and the V segment lost 4 bases, leaving 2 bases of the junction unmatched. The CDR3 sequence is CASSQTSGGETQYF. CDR3 DNA sequence: TGCGCCAGCAGCCAGACTAGCGGGGGAGAGACCCAGTACTTC.

This clonotype appeared a few times. The chain combines TRBV7-9 with TRBJ2-2, with a weak D call TRBD2 (6 bases). This CDR3 spans 13 amino acids. V was cut by 5 bases and J by 6 bases, with 10 bases left in between. Germline V lookup: CDR1 SEHNR, CDR2 FQNEAQ (reference sequence). CDR3 DNA: TGTGCCAGCAGCCCGACTAGTTCCGGGGAGCTGTTTTTT. It translates to CASSPTSSGELFF.

This clonotype was counted at least ten times. The gene calls are TRBV5-1 and TRBJ2-1; TRBD1 might be the D (5 bases). Germline CDR1 is SGHRS and CDR2 is YFSETQ. The germline V and J ends were trimmed by 0 bases and 6 bases, with 13 bases remaining between them. CDR3 length: 15 residues. CDR3 protein: CASSLEGYEANEQFF. The CDR3 coding sequence is TGCGCCAGCAGCTTGGAGGGGTATGAGGCCAATGAGCAGTTCTTC. The complete variable domain, with remaining parts taken from reference TRBV5-1 and TRBJ2-1, reads KAGVTQTPRYLIKTRGQQVTLSCSPISGHRSVSWYQQTPGQGLQFLFEYFSETQRNKGNFPGRFSGRQFSNSRSEMNVSTLELGDSALYLCASSLEGYEANEQFFGPGTRLTVL.

The chain couples TRBV9 to TRBJ2-5, with 16 nucleotides matching TRBD2. Per the germline V gene, CDR1 is SGDLS and CDR2 is YYNGEE. The CDR3 runs to 17 residues. The junction had 7 bases not matched to a gene; V was cut back by 3 bases and J by 5 bases. CDR3 sequence (DNA): TGTGCCAGCAGCGAGGGACTAGCGGGAGGGAGAGGGGAGACCCAGTACTTC. Its translation is CASSEGLAGGRGETQYF.

This clonotype has only a few counts. The chain carries TRBV5-1 and TRBJ1-4; D is ambiguous. The CDR3 covers 14 residues. The V end was cut by 4 bases, the J end by 4 bases, with 11 bases between. CDR1 and CDR2 (germline): SGHRS, YFSETQ. This chain's CDR3 is CASSLGYRNEKLFF. The CDR3 DNA sequence: TGCGCCAGCAGCCTCGGGTATCGTAATGAAAAACTGTTTTTT.

A few counts support this clonotype. V usage is TRBV6-2 or TRBV6-3 and J usage is TRBJ2-3; D is possibly TRBD2 (6 bases). This CDR3 has 15 residues. V dropped 5 bases and J dropped 0 bases, with 12 bases sitting between them. In germline, CDR1 is MNHEY, CDR2 SVGEGT. In DNA form, the CDR3 reads TGTGCCAGCAGTACTCGGGGGTTTAGCACAGATACGCAGTATTTT. It codes for CASSTRGFSTDTQYF.

This chain links TRBV27 with TRBJ2-2; no firm D call. Trimming cost V 5 bases and J 7 bases, with 14 bases left between them. The CDR3 is 14 amino acids. Germline V CDR1 and CDR2: MNHEY, SMNVEV (reference sequence). The CDR3 is CASSLTSNIGELFF. The CDR3 DNA is TGTGCCAGCAGTCTAACCTCGAATATCGGGGAGCTGTTTTTT.

This clonotype showed up just a few times. The chain links TRBV20-1 to TRBJ2-3; D ambiguous. CDR1 DFQATT and CDR2 SNEGSKA come from the germline V gene (reference sequence). V lost 4 bases and J lost 2, with 7 bases in between. The CDR3 totals 12 residues. CDR3 sequence: CSAILYTDTQYF. The DNA for the CDR3 is TGCAGTGCTATCCTCTACACAGATACGCAGTATTTT.

This clonotype was detected only a few times. This CDR3 reads CASSLEGTPMSEQYF. The CDR3 nucleotides are TGTGCCAGCAGCTTGGAAGGGACTCCTATGTCCGAGCAGTACTTC. J is TRBJ2-7 and V is TRBV5-5; D perhaps matches TRBD2 (6 bases). CDR3 length: 15 residues. The germline CDR1 and CDR2 sequences are SGHKS and YYEKEE (reference sequence). Trimming took off 0 bases at V and 6 bases at J, with 16 bases between the two ends.

This clonotype came up many times. The chain couples TRBV10-3 to TRBJ2-2, with 10 bases identical to TRBD2. Germline CDR1 is ENHRY and CDR2 is SYGVKD. The V and J ends lost 3 bases and 7 bases, in that order; junction bases with no gene match: 8. This CDR3 is built from 16 residues. The CDR3 sequence is CAISEGAGGPIGELFF. CDR3 nucleotide sequence: TGTGCCATCAGTGAAGGAGCGGGAGGGCCCATCGGGGAGCTGTTTTTT.

As regards this clonotype: Just one base apart from a much larger clone, this may be a read error. This chain uses TRBV27 with TRBJ1-3; D perhaps matches TRBD1 (6 bases). The CDR3 is 15 amino acids. The germline CDR1 and CDR2 sequences are MNHEY and SMNVEV (reference sequence). This CDR3 reads CASSLTGRSGNTMYF. The CDR3 DNA follows: TGTGCCAGCAGTTTAACAGGGAGGTCTGGAAACACCATGTATTTT.

This chain links TRBV12-3 or TRBV12-4 with TRBJ1-4; 7 nucleotides align to TRBD1. After removal of 5 bases from V and 8 bases from J, the junction contained 8 bases not matched to a gene. The CDR3 has 14 amino acids. CDR3 DNA: TGTGCCAGCAGTCGACAGGGCGGTTGGGAAAAACTGTTTTTT. This sequence encodes CASSRQGGWEKLFF.